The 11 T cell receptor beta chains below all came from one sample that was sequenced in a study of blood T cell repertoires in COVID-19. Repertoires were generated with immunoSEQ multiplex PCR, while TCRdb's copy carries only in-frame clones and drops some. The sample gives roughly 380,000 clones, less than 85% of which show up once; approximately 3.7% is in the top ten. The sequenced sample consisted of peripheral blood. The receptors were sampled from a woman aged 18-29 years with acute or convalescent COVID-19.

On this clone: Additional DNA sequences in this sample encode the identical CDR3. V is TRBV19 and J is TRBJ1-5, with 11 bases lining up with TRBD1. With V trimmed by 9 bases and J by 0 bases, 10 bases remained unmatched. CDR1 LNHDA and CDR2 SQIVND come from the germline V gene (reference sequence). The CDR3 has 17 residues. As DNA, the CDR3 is TGTGCCAGCAGCACCGGGACAGGGGGACTTAGCAATCAGCCCCAGCATTTT. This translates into CASSTGTGGLSNQPQHF.

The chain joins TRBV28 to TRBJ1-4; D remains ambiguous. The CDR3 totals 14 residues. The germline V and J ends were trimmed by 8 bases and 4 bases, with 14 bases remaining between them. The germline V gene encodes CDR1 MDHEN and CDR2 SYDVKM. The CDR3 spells CASDSGTGNEKLFF. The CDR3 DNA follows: TGTGCCAGCGATTCTGGAACGGGTAATGAAAAACTGTTTTTT.

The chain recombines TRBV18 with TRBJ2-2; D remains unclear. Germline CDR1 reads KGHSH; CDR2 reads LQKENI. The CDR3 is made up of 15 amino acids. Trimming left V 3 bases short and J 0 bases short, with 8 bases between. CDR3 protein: CASSPQVTNTGELFF. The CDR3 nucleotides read TGTGCCAGCTCACCCCAGGTTACGAACACCGGGGAGCTGTTTTTT.

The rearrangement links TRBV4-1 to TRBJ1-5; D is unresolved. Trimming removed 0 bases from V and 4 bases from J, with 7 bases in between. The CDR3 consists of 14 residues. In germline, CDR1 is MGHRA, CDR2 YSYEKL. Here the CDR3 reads CASSQDPPNQPQHF. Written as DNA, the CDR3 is TGCGCCAGCAGCCAAGATCCCCCGAATCAGCCCCAGCATTTT.

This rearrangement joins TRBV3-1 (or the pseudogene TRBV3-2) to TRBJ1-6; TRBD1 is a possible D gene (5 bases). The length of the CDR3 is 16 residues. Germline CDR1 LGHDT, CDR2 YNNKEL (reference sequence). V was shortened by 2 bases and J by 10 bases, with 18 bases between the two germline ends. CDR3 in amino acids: CASSQSQGARGSPLHF. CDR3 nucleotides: TGTGCCAGCAGCCAATCCCAGGGTGCCAGAGGATCACCCCTCCACTTT.

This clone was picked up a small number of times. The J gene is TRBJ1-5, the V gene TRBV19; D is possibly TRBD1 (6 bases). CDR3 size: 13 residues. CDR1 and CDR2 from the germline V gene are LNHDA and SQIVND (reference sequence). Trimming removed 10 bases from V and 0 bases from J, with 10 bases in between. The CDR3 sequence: CATRGDSNQPQHF. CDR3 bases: TGTGCCACCAGGGGCGATAGCAATCAGCCCCAGCATTTT. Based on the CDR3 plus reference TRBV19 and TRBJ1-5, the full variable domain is DGGITQSPKYLFRKEGQNVTLSCEQNLNHDAMYWYRQDPGQGLRLIYYSQIVNDFQKGDIAEGYSVSREKKESFPLTVTSAQKNPTAFYLCATRGDSNQPQHFGDGTRLSIL.

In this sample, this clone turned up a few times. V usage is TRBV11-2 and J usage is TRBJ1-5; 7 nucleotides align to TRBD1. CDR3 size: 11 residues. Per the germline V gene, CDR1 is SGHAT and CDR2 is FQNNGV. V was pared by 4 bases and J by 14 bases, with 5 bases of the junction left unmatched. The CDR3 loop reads CASSSTTGKHF. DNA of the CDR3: TGTGCCAGCAGCTCCACGACAGGGAAGCATTTT. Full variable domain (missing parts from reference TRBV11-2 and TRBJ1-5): EAGVAQSPRYKIIEKRQSVAFWCNPISGHATLYWYQQILGQGPKLLIQFQNNGVVDDSQLPKDRFSAERLKGVDSTLKIQPAKLEDSAVYLCASSSTTGKHFGDGTRLSIL.

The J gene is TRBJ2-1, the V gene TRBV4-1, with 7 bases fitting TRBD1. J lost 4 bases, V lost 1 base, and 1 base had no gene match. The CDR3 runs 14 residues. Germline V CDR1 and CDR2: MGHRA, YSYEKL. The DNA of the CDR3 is TGCGCCAGCAGCCAAGGGGACAGATACAATGAGCAGTTCTTC. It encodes CASSQGDRYNEQFF.

CDR3 bases: TGTGCCAGCAGTTTAGGGGGACAGCAAGCTTTCTTT. As protein: CASSLGGQQAFF. The chain uses TRBV12-3 or TRBV12-4 and TRBJ1-1; TRBD1 aligns across 7 bases. Losses at the gene ends were 1 base for V and 9 bases for J; bases not matched to a gene: 2. CDR3 size: 12 residues.

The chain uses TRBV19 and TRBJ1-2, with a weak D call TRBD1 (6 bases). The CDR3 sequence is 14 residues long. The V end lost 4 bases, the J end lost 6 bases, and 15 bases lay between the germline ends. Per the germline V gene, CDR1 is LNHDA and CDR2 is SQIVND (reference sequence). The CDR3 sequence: CASSNGKGVNGYTF. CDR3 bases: TGTGCCAGTAGTAACGGGAAGGGGGTGAATGGCTACACCTTC.

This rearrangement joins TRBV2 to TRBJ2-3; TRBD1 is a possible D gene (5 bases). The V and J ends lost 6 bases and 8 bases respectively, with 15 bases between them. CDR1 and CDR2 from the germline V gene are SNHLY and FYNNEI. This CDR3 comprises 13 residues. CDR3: CASRVLSQGTQYF. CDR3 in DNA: TGTGCCAGCAGGGTACTGTCCCAGGGTACGCAGTATTTT.